This is a list of T cell receptor beta chains from one sample in a study of shared clonotypes between healthy human individuals. Method: immunoSEQ multiplex PCR; TCRdb's copy keeps in-frame clones and lacks some. The repertoire includes fewer than 500,000 clones, about 75% of them detected once, and under 15% sits in the top ten. Material for sequencing was PBMCs. These receptors all stem from a woman in her thirties or forties in good health. Some clones in this sample may be carry-over from other donors' samples. The CDR3 runs from the conserved cysteine through the conserved F or W. Each record gives: clone size, J gene, CDR3 length, D gene, V gene, CDR3 DNA, CDR3 protein. D genes are given only for firm matches. For some rows the clone size is stated as once, few or many, or as a class when expanded; others skip it.

>.|TRBJ1-2|14|.|TRBV2
TGTGCCAGCGGCGGGCCGGGGGCCTGGGATGGCTACACCTTC
CASGGPGAWDGYTF
>.|TRBJ2-7|19|.|TRBV28
TGTGCCAGCAGTTTATGCTTAGTGTTGCTGGGATTGGGGTCCTACGAGCAGTACTTC
CASSLCLVLLGLGSYEQYF
>.|TRBJ1-4|14|.|TRBV5-6
TGTGCCAGCAGCTCAGGGGCAACTAATGAAAAACTGTTTTTT
CASSSGATNEKLFF
>.|TRBJ2-2|15|.|TRBV7-2
TGTGCCAGCAGGGGTGAAGTGGGAGACACCGGGGAGCTGTTTTTT
CASRGEVGDTGELFF
>.|TRBJ2-7|14|.|TRBV28
TGTGCCAGCCGCCCCGCGAGTTACCCCTACGAGCAGTACTTC
CASRPASYPYEQYF
>.|TRBJ2-1|13|.|TRBV30
TGTGCCTGGTCTCGAGGGCTTCGCGATGAGCAGTTCTTC
CAWSRGLRDEQFF
>.|TRBJ2-2|15|.|TRBV9
TGTGCCAGCAGCGTAAGGAGGGAGTCGATCGGGGAGCTGTTTTTT
CASSVRRESIGELFF
>.|TRBJ1-1|14|.|TRBV5-1
TGCGCCAGCAGCTTGAACGGCGCGAACACTGAAGCTTTCTTT
CASSLNGANTEAFF
>.|TRBJ2-7|18|TRBD2|TRBV4-2
TGTGCCAGCAGCCAAGAAAAAGCACGGAGCGGGAGGTGGTACGAGCAGTACTTC
CASSQEKARSGRWYEQYF
>.|TRBJ2-7|11|TRBD2|TRBV18
TGTGCCAGCTCACCGGGGGGGGAGCAGTACTTC
CASSPGGEQYF
>few|TRBJ2-1|15|TRBD2|TRBV30
TGTGCCTGGAGGAAGCGGGAGGTCCCGTACAATGAGCAGTTCTTC
CAWRKREVPYNEQFF
>.|TRBJ2-3|13|.|TRBV6-1
TGTGCCAGCAGTGACAGGGCCACAGATACGCAGTATTTT
CASSDRATDTQYF
>.|TRBJ2-5|13|.|TRBV29-1
TGCAGCGGACGGACGACAGGTGAGGAGACCCAGTACTTC
CSGRTTGEETQYF
>.|TRBJ2-3|14|.|TRBV29-1
TGCAGCGTTGAAGGCCCGGGATCCACAGATACGCAGTATTTT
CSVEGPGSTDTQYF
>few|TRBJ1-1|13|.|TRBV6-4
TGTGCCAGCAGTTTGACAGAGAACACTGAAGCTTTCTTT
CASSLTENTEAFF
>.|TRBJ1-3|18|.|TRBV18
TGTGCCAGCTCACCATCGTTGAGGACAGAATTCTCTGGAAACACCATATATTTT
CASSPSLRTEFSGNTIYF
>.|TRBJ2-7|13|.|TRBV9
TGTGCCAGCAGCGTCCTCCCAGGCTACGAGCAGTACTTC
CASSVLPGYEQYF
>.|TRBJ2-7|15|TRBD2|TRBV7-2
TGTGCCAGCACCCGTAGCGGGAGGGGCACCTACGAGCAGTACTTC
CASTRSGRGTYEQYF
>.|TRBJ2-2|18|TRBD1|TRBV28
TGTGCCAGCAGCCCAATGGACAGGGCCCTCTTCTTCACCGGGGAGCTGTTTTTT
CASSPMDRALFFTGELFF
>.|TRBJ2-2|13|.|TRBV5-1
TGCGCCAGCAGCTTGGCAGTCCCCGGGGAGCTGTTTTTT
CASSLAVPGELFF
>.|TRBJ2-7|15|TRBD1|TRBV7-2
TGTGCCAGCAGCTTAGGAGGACAGGGGGCCTACGAGCAGTACTTC
CASSLGGQGAYEQYF
>few|TRBJ2-2|15|.|TRBV5-1
TGCGCCAGCAGCCTCCGGGGCGAGGGCACCGGGGAGCTGTTTTTT
CASSLRGEGTGELFF
>few|TRBJ2-7|15|TRBD1|TRBV5-6
TGTGCCAGCACCCGAAGACAGGGGAGGTCCTACGAGCAGTACTTC
CASTRRQGRSYEQYF
>.|TRBJ2-4|15|.|TRBV25-1
TGTGCCAGCAGTGAGGCGGGTACAGCCAAAAACATTCAGTACTTC
CASSEAGTAKNIQYF
>.|TRBJ2-7|15|TRBD1|TRBV14
TGTGCCAGCAGCCCGGGACAGGGAGCGGTTTACGAGCAGTACTTC
CASSPGQGAVYEQYF
>many|TRBJ1-2|16|.|TRBV7-2
TGTGCCAGCAGCTTAGTCGCGGGCAGCTCTAACTATGGCTACACCTTC
CASSLVAGSSNYGYTF
>.|TRBJ1-2|14|.|TRBV6-1
TGTGCCAGCAGTGAAAGGGGATCCAACTATGGCTACACCTTC
CASSERGSNYGYTF
>.|TRBJ1-5|14|.|TRBV19
TGTGCCAGTAGTATAGGGTATGGCGATCAGCCCCAGCATTTT
CASSIGYGDQPQHF
>once|TRBJ1-6|14|.|TRBV2
TGTGCCAGCAGTGAATCTTCCTATAATTCACCCCTCCACTTT
CASSESSYNSPLHF
>.|TRBJ1-1|15|TRBD1|TRBV15
TGTGCCACCAGCAGAAACACAGGGGCTATCGATGAAGCTTTCTTT
CATSRNTGAIDEAFF
>.|TRBJ2-7|14|TRBD1|TRBV5-6
TGTGCCAGCAGAAGACAGGGCAGCTCCTACGAGCAGTACTTC
CASRRQGSSYEQYF
>.|TRBJ1-2|13|.|TRBV5-6
TGTGCCAGCAGCTTGGCAGGACAGTACGGCTACACCTTC
CASSLAGQYGYTF
>once|TRBJ2-1|16|.|TRBV19
TGTGCCAGTAGGCCCCTCCGGGACGCGGGGAACAATGAGCAGTTCTTC
CASRPLRDAGNNEQFF
>.|TRBJ2-1|15|.|TRBV7-3
TGTGCCAGCAGCCGGGGGTCAAGCTCCTACAATGAGCAGTTCTTC
CASSRGSSSYNEQFF
>.|TRBJ2-7|16|TRBD2|TRBV28
TGTGCCAGCAGTACAGCCGGGACTAGCGGCCACTACGAGCAGTACTTC
CASSTAGTSGHYEQYF
>.|TRBJ2-7|16|TRBD1|TRBV5-7
TGTGCCAGCAGCCCGGTCGTGGGACAGGGTATATACGAGCAGTACTTC
CASSPVVGQGIYEQYF
>.|TRBJ2-6|15|.|TRBV5-1
TGCGCCAGCAGCTTCACAGGCTCTGGGGCCAACGTCCTGACTTTC
CASSFTGSGANVLTF
>once|TRBJ2-7|15|.|TRBV5-1
TGCGCCAGCAGCTTGGAGGCGTTTAGACCCTACGAGCAGTACTTC
CASSLEAFRPYEQYF
>.|TRBJ2-5|17|.|TRBV28
TGTGCCAGCAGTCTCCCGGGCTCGGCCCGTAGTAGGGAGACCCAGTACTTC
CASSLPGSARSRETQYF
>.|TRBJ2-5|14|TRBD2|TRBV5-1
TGCGCCAGCATGCGGGAGGGCCGAGGAGAGACCCAGTACTTC
CASMREGRGETQYF
>.|TRBJ1-5|14|.|TRBV5-5
TGTGCCAGTGATATAACCTATAGCAATCAGCCCCAGCATTTT
CASDITYSNQPQHF
>.|TRBJ2-1|15|TRBD1|TRBV7-9
TGTGCCAGCAGCGTCGGGACAGGGGGGAGCGCTGAGCAGTTCTTC
CASSVGTGGSAEQFF
>.|TRBJ1-4|14|.|TRBV27
TGTGCCAGCAGTTTCAGGGGAACTAATGAAAAACTGTTTTTT
CASSFRGTNEKLFF
>.|TRBJ1-1|13|.|TRBV28
TGTGCCAGCAGTTCCTCGGTGGGAACTGAAGCTTTCTTT
CASSSSVGTEAFF
>.|TRBJ2-1|14|TRBD2|TRBV2
TGTGCCAGCAACTTACTAGCGGGCCACAATGAGCAGTTCTTC
CASNLLAGHNEQFF
>many|TRBJ2-5|13|.|TRBV28
TGTGCCAGCAGCCTCCGACCGACAGCCACCCAGTACTTC
CASSLRPTATQYF
>once|TRBJ1-1|14|TRBD1|TRBV19
TGTGCCAGTAGTTCGGACAGGGAGGGCACTGAAGCTTTCTTT
CASSSDREGTEAFF
>.|TRBJ2-5|13|TRBD2|TRBV4-1
TGCGCCAGCAGCAAGGGACTAGAAGAGACCCAGTACTTC
CASSKGLEETQYF
>.|TRBJ2-7|13|TRBD2|TRBV28
TGTGCCAGCAGTCAAGCGGGATCCTACGAGCAGTACTTC
CASSQAGSYEQYF
>.|TRBJ1-2|13|TRBD1|TRBV7-2
TGTGCCAGCAGCCTAGACAGGGAGGATGGCTACACCTTC
CASSLDREDGYTF
>.|TRBJ2-1|13|TRBD2|TRBV6-4
TGTGCCAGCAGCGATAGCGGGAGTGGTGAGCAGTTCTTC
CASSDSGSGEQFF
>.|TRBJ1-4|14|TRBD1|TRBV6-1
TGTGCCAGCAGGACAGGGTCAACTAATGAAAAACTGTTTTTT
CASRTGSTNEKLFF
>.|TRBJ1-4|13|.|TRBV19
TGTGCCAGTAGGGACATTTATAATGAAAAACTGTTTTTT
CASRDIYNEKLFF
>.|TRBJ2-6|14|.|TRBV7-9
TGTGCCAGCAGCCCTCATGGTGGGGCCAACGTCCTGACTTTC
CASSPHGGANVLTF
>.|TRBJ2-2|15|.|TRBV7-8
TGTGCCAGCAGCTTGCACGGGGCCGGGGCCGGGGAGCTGTTTTTT
CASSLHGAGAGELFF
>.|TRBJ2-1|15|.|TRBV5-4
TGTGCCAGCAGCTTCAGCTCGAGCTCCTACAATGAGCAGTTCTTC
CASSFSSSSYNEQFF
>.|TRBJ2-4|14|TRBD1|TRBV7-8
TGTGCCAGCAGCCCCTCGACAGGGGAAAACATTCAGTACTTC
CASSPSTGENIQYF
>.|TRBJ2-2|14|.|TRBV6-6
TGTGCCAGCAGTAAACTAGGGGACACCGGGGAGCTGTTTTTT
CASSKLGDTGELFF
>.|TRBJ2-1|17|TRBD2|TRBV4-1
TGCGCCAGCAGCCAGTGGACTAGCGGACCCTCCTACAATGAGCAGTTCTTC
CASSQWTSGPSYNEQFF